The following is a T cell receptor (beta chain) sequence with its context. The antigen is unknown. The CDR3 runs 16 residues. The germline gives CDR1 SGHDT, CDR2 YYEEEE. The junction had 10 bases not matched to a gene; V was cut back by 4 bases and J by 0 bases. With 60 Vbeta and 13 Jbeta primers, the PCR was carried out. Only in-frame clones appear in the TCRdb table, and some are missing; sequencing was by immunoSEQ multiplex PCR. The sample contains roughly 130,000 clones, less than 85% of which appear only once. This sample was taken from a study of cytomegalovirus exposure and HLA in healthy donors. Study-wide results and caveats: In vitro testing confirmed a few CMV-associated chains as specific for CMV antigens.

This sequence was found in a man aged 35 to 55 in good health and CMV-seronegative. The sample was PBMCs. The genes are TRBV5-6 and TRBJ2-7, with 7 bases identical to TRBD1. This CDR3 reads CASSPGQGQNSYEQYF. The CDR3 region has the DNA TGTGCCAGCAGCCCCGGCCAGGGACAGAACTCCTACGAGCAGTACTTC.